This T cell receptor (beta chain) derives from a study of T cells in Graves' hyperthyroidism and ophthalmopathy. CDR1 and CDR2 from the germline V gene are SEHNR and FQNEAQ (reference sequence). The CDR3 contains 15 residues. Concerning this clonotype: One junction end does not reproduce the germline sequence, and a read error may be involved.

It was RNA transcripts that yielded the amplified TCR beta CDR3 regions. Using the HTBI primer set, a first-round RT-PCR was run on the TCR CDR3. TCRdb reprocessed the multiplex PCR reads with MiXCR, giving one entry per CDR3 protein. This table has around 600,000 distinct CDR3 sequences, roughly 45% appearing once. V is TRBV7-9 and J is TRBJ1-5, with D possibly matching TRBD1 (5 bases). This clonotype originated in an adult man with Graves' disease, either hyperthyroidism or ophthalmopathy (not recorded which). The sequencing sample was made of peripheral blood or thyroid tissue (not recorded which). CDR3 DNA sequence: TGTGCCAGCAGTTTAGTCGGCAGCTACTCAGGGTCCCAGCATTTT. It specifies CASSLVGSYSGSQHF. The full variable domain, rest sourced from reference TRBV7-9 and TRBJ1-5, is DTGVSQNPRHKITKRGQNVTFRCDPISEHNRLYWYRQTLGQGPEFLTYFQNEAQLEKSRLLSDRFSAERPKGSFSTLEIQRTEQGDSAMYLCASSLVGSYSGSQHFGDGTRLSIL.